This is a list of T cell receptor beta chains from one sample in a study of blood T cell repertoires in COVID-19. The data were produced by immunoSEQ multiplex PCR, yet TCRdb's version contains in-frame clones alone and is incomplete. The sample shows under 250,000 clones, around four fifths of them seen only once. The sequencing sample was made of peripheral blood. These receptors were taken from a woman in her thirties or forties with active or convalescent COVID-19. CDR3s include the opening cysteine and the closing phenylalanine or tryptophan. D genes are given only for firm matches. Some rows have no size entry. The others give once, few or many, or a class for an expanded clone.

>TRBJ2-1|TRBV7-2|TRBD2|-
TGTGCCAGCAGCTTAGAGGGACTAGCGGGCCTGAGGAATGAGCAGTTCTTC
CASSLEGLAGLRNEQFF
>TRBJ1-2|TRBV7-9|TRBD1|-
TGTGCCAGCAGCTCAATAGGGACAGAAGCTGGCTACACCTTC
CASSSIGTEAGYTF
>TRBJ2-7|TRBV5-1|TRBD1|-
TGCGCCAGCAGTAAAGAGACAGGGGGCGCCTACGAGCAGTACTTC
CASSKETGGAYEQYF
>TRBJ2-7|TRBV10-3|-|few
TGTGCCATCAGCAATCAAATCACGGGGGAGCAGTACTTC
CAISNQITGEQYF
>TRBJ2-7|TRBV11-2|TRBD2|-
TGTGCCAGTTCATCAGCGGGAGGGGACTACGAGCAGTACTTC
CASSSAGGDYEQYF
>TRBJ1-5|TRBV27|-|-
TGTGCCAGCAGTCCAGCAGGCGGGGGGGGGAATCAGCCCCAGCATTTT
CASSPAGGGGNQPQHF
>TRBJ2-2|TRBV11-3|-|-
TGTGCCAGCAGCTTATGGATGAAGGACTTTTCCACCGGGGAGCTGTTTTTT
CASSLWMKDFSTGELFF
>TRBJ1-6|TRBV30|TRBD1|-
TGTGCCTGGATGTGGGCCGGGACAGGGGGCCCTACCAATAATTCACCCCTCCACTTT
CAWMWAGTGGPTNNSPLHF
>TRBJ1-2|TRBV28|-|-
TGTGCCAGCAGTTTTCGGCGAAGGGGAAACTATGGCTACACCTTC
CASSFRRRGNYGYTF
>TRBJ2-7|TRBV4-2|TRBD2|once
TGTGCCAGCAGCCTAGGAGTAGCGGGTGGGACCTACGAGCAGTACTTC
CASSLGVAGGTYEQYF
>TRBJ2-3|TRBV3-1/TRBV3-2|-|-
TGTGCCAGCAGCCAAGGACTCGCAGATACGCAGTATTTT
CASSQGLADTQYF
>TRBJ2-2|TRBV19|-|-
TGTGCCAGTACCGGGGGGCCCGGGGAGCTGTTTTTT
CASTGGPGELFF
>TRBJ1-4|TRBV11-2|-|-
TGTGCCAGCAGCTCCGGGGAGCTGGCAACTAATGAAAAACTGTTTTTT
CASSSGELATNEKLFF
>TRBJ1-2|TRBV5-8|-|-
TGTGCCAGCAGCTTCGGTACAGGGAACTATGGCTACACCTTC
CASSFGTGNYGYTF
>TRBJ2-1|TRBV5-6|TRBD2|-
TGTGCCACGAAGCGGGAGGGCCGTAATGAGCAGTTCTTC
CATKREGRNEQFF
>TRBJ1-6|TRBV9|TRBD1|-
TGTGCCAGCAGCCCCCAAGGGACAGGGGGACATAATTCACCCCTCCACTTT
CASSPQGTGGHNSPLHF
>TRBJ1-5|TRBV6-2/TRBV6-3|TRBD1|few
TGTGCCAGCAGTTACCGGCCGGGACAGGGGGCGCGCAATCAGCCCCAGCATTTT
CASSYRPGQGARNQPQHF
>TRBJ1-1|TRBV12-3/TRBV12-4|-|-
TGTGCCAGTACTGTTGTAGGCGGCACTGAAGCTTTCTTT
CASTVVGGTEAFF
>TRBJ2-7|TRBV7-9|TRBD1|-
TGTGCCAGCAGCTTAGAACCGGGACAGGGGCGGTACGAGCAGTACTTC
CASSLEPGQGRYEQYF
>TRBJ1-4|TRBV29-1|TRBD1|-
TGCAGCGTCCGGGACAGGGCCTATAATGAAAAACTGTTTTTT
CSVRDRAYNEKLFF
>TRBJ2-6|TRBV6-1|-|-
TGTGCCAGCAGTGATTGGGCCAGAGCCTCCTCTGGGGCCAACGTCCTGACTTTC
CASSDWARASSGANVLTF
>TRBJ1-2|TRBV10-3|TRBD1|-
TGTGCCATCAGTGAGCCGACAGGGTTGGATGGCTACACCTTC
CAISEPTGLDGYTF
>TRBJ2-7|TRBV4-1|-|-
TGCGCCAGCAGCCCCCGGGACACAACCTACGAGCAGTACTTC
CASSPRDTTYEQYF
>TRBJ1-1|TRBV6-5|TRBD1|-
TGTGCCAGCAGCCGCACCGGGACAGGGGCCTTTGAAGCTTTCTTT
CASSRTGTGAFEAFF
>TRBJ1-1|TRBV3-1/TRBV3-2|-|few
TGTGCCAGCAGCCAAGATGGGCGATTCGTGAACACTGAAGCTTTCTTT
CASSQDGRFVNTEAFF
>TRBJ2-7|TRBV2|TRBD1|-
TGTGCCAGCACCAGAGACAGGGGGTCAGCCTACGAGCAGTACTTC
CASTRDRGSAYEQYF
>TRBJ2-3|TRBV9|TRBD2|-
TGTGCCAGCAGCGTAGAAGCGGGGGGGCCCTCAGATACGCAGTATTTT
CASSVEAGGPSDTQYF
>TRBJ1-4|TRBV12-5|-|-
TGTGCTAGTGGTTTGACAGTTCCAACTAATGAAAAACTGTTTTTT
CASGLTVPTNEKLFF
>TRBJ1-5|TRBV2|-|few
TGTGCCAGCAGTGATGTGACAGCTAATCAGCCCCAGCATTTT
CASSDVTANQPQHF
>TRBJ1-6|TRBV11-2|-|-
TGTGCCAGCAGCGATCGACCCAACCGAGGAAATTCACCCCTCCACTTT
CASSDRPNRGNSPLHF
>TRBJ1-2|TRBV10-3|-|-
TGTGCCATCAGTGAGTCCAGGGCGGATGGCTACACCTTC
CAISESRADGYTF
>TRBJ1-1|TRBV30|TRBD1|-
TGTGCCTGGAGTGCCTACAGGGGGCGGAACACTGAAGCTTTCTTT
CAWSAYRGRNTEAFF
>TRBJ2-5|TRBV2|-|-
TGTGCCAGCAGCGCCCTCACACGGACCCAGTACTTC
CASSALTRTQYF
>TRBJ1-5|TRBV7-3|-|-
TGTGCCCGCGGAGGGCCCGGCAATCAGCCCCAGCATTTT
CARGGPGNQPQHF
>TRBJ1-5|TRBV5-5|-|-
TGTGCCAGCAGCTTGGACCAGGGGAATCAGCCCCAGCATTTT
CASSLDQGNQPQHF
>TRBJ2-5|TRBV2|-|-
TGTGCCAGCAGTGAAGCCATGTACCAAGAGACCCAGTACTTC
CASSEAMYQETQYF
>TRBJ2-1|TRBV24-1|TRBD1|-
TGTGCCACCAGTGACTCCGGGACAGGGGAACTTCATGAGCAGTTCTTC
CATSDSGTGELHEQFF
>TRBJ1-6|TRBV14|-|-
TGTGCCAGCAGCCGCCTCGAGGGGGAGGGTTATAATTCACCCCTCCACTTT
CASSRLEGEGYNSPLHF
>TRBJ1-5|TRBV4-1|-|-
TGCGCCAGCAGCCTCCTCGGGGTGGGGGAGGGGCAGCCCCAGCATTTT
CASSLLGVGEGQPQHF
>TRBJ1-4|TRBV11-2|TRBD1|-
TGTGCCAGCAGCTTAGGGCGACAGGGGAGGAATGAAAAACTGTTTTTT
CASSLGRQGRNEKLFF
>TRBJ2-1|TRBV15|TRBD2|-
TGTGCCACCAGCCGAGGGACTAGCTCCTACAATGAGCAGTTCTTC
CATSRGTSSYNEQFF
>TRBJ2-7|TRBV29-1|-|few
TGCAGCGCCCGGACATCCCGCTCCTACGAGCAGTACTTC
CSARTSRSYEQYF
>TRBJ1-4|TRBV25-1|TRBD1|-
TGTGCCAGCAGTACCATTAAACGGGACAGCATTAATGAAAAACTGTTTTTT
CASSTIKRDSINEKLFF
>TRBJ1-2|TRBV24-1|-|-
TGTGCCACCAGTGTGCGGCGAATTAACTATGGCTACACCTTC
CATSVRRINYGYTF
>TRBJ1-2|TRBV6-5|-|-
TGTGCCAGTGGGGCCAGGGATAGGGCTAACTATGGCTACACCTTC
CASGARDRANYGYTF
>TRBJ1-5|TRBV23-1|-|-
TGCGCCAGCAGCCAGAGGGCCTGCGACGGAGGCAATCAGCCCCAGCATTTT
CASSQRACDGGNQPQHF
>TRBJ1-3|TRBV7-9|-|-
TGTGCCATTACAGGCAACACCATATATTTT
CAITGNTIYF
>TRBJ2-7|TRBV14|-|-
TGTGCCAGCAGTCGGGACTCCTACGAGCAGTACTTC
CASSRDSYEQYF
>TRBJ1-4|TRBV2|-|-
TGTGCCAGCGGTTTCAGGGATTCGGATGAAAAACTGTTTTTT
CASGFRDSDEKLFF